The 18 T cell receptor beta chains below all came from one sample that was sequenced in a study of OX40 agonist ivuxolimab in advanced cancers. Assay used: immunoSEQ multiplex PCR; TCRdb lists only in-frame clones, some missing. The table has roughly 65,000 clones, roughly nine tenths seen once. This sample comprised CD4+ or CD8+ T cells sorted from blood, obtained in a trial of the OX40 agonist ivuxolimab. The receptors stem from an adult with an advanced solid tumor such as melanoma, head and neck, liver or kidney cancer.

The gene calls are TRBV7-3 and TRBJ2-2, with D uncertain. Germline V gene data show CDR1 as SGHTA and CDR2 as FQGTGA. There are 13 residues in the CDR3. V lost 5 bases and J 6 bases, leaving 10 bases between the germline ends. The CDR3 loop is CASSALRAGELFF. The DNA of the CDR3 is TGTGCCAGCAGCGCTCTCCGCGCCGGGGAGCTGTTTTTT.

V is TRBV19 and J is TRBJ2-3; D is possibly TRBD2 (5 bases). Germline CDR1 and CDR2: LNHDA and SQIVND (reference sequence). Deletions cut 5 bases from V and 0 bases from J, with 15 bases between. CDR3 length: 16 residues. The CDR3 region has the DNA TGTGCCAGTAGTCCTCGGAGCGGACCTAGCACAGATACGCAGTATTTT. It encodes CASSPRSGPSTDTQYF. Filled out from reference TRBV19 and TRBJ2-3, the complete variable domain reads DGGITQSPKYLFRKEGQNVTLSCEQNLNHDAMYWYRQDPGQGLRLIYYSQIVNDFQKGDIAEGYSVSREKKESFPLTVTSAQKNPTAFYLCASSPRSGPSTDTQYFGPGTRLTVL.

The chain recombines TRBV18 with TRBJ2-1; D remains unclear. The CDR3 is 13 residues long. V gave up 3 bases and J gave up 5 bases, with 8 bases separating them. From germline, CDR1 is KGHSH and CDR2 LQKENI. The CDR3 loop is CASSPNSDNEQFF. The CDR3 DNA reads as TGTGCCAGCTCACCGAACAGTGACAATGAGCAGTTCTTC.

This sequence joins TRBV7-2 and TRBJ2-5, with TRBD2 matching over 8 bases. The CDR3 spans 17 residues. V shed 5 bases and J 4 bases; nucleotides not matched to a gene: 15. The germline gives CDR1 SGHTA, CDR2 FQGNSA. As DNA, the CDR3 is TGTGCCAGCAGCATCGGACTAGCCAACCCCAAAGGAGAGACCCAGTACTTC. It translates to CASSIGLANPKGETQYF. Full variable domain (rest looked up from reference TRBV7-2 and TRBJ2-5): GAGVSQSPSNKVTEKGKDVELRCDPISGHTALYWYRQSLGQGLEFLIYFQGNSAPDKSGLPSDRFSAERTGGSVSTLTIQRTQQEDSAVYLCASSIGLANPKGETQYFGPGTRLLVL.

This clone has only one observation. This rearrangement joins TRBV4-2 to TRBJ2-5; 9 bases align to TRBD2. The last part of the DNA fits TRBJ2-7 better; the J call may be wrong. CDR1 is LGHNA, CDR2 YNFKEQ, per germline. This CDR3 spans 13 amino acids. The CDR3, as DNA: TGTGCCAGCAGCCAGGGACTAGCTAGCGAGCAGTACTTC. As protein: CASSQGLASEQYF.

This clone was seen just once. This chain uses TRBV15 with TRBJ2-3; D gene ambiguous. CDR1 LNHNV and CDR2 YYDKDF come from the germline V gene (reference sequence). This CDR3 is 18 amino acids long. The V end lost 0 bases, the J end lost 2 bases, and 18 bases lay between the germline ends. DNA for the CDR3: TGTGCCACCAGCAGAGACCTCCCCGGCAGGTCGATCACAGATACGCAGTATTTT. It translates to CATSRDLPGRSITDTQYF.

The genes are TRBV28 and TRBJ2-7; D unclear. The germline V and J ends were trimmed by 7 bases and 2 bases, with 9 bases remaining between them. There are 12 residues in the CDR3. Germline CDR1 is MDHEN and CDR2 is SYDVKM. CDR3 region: CASTSLPYEQYF. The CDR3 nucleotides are TGTGCCAGCACCTCTCTCCCCTACGAGCAGTACTTC.

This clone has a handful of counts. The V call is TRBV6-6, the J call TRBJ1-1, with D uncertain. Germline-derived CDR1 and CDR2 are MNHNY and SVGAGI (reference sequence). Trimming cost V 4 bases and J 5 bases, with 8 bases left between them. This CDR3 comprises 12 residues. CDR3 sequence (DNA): TGTGCCAGCAGTTTCCGGGGTACTGAAGCTTTCTTT. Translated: CASSFRGTEAFF.

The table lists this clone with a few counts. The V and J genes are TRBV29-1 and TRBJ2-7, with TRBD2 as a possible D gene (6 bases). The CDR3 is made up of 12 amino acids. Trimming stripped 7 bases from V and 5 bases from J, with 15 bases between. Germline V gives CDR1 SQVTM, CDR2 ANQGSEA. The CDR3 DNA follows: TGCAGCGCCGGGACTTACTGGGACGAGCAGTACTTC. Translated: CSAGTYWDEQYF.

The CDR3 DNA sequence: TGTGCCAGCAGTCAAAATAGCGGGATCACCTACGAGCAGTACTTC. It codes for CASSQNSGITYEQYF. This chain connects TRBV2 to TRBJ2-7, with 8 bases fitting TRBD2. V dropped 5 bases and J dropped 2; count of bases not matched to a gene: 8. This CDR3 comprises 15 residues. CDR1 SNHLY and CDR2 FYNNEI come from the germline V gene.

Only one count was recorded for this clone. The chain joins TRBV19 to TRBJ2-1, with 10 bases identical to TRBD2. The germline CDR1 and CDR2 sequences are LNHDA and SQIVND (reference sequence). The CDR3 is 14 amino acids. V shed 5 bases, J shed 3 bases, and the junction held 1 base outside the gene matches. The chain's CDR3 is CASSEREGYNEQFF. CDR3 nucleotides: TGTGCCAGTAGTGAGCGGGAGGGCTACAATGAGCAGTTCTTC. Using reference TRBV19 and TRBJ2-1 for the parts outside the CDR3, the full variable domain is DGGITQSPKYLFRKEGQNVTLSCEQNLNHDAMYWYRQDPGQGLRLIYYSQIVNDFQKGDIAEGYSVSREKKESFPLTVTSAQKNPTAFYLCASSEREGYNEQFFGPGTRLTVL.

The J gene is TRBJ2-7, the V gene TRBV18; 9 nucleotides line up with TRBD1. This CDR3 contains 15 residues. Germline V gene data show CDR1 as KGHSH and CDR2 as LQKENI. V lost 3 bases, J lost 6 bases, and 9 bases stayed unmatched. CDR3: CASSPSGTGSAEQYF. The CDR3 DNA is TGTGCCAGCTCACCCTCCGGGACAGGGTCGGCCGAGCAGTACTTC.

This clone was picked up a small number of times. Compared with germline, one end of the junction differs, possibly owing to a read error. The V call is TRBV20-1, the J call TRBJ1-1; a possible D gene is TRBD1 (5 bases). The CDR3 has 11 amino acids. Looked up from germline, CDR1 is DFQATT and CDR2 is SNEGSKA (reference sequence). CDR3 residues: CSAPPDTEAFF. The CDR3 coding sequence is TGCAGTGCTCCCCCGGACACAGAAGCTTTCTTT.

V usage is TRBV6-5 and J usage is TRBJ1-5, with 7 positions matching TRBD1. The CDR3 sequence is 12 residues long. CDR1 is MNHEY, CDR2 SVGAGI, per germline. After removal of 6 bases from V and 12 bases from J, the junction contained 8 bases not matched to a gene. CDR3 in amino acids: CASSHPTGYQHF. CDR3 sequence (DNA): TGTGCCAGCAGCCACCCGACAGGGTACCAGCATTTT.

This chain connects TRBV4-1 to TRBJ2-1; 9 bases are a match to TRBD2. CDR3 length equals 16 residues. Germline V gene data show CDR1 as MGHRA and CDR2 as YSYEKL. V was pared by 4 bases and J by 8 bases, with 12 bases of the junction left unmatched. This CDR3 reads CASSPGSGRSLDEQFF. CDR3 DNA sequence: TGCGCCAGCAGCCCTGGTAGCGGGAGATCCTTGGATGAGCAGTTCTTC.

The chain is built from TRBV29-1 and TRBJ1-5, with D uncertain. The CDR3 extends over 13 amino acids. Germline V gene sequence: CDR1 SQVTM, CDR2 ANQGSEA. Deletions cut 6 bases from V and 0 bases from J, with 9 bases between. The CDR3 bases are TGCAGCGTACGGTATAGTAGCAATCAGCCCCAGCATTTT. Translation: CSVRYSSNQPQHF.

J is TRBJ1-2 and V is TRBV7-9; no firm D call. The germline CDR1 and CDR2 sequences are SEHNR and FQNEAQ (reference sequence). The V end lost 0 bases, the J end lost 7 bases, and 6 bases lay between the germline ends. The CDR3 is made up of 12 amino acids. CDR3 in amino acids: CASSLAAVGYTF. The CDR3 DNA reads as TGTGCCAGCAGCTTAGCAGCGGTTGGCTACACCTTC.

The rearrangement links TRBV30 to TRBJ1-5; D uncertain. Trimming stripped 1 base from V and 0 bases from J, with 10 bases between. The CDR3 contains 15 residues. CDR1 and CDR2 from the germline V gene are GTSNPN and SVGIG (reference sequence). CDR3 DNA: TGTGCCTGGAGTGCCAAACTCGATAGCAATCAGCCCCAGCATTTT. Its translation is CAWSAKLDSNQPQHF.